These 5 T cell receptor beta chains originate from one sample sequenced in a study of monozygotic twins with inflammatory bowel disease. TCRdb re-called the 5' RACE reads and shows each CDR3 protein once, DNA omitted. The sample has nearly 450,000 distinct CDR3 sequences. Specimen: blood. Receptors were obtained from a human donor with ulcerative colitis or Crohn's disease, or a healthy co-twin of an affected twin (not recorded which).

The chain employs TRBV29-1 and TRBJ1-3; lacking DNA, the TRBD1 call made by TCRdb goes unchecked. Looked up from germline, CDR1 is SQVTM and CDR2 is ANQGSEA. The CDR3 spans 15 residues. CDR3 loop: CSVRQAVSSGNTIYF.

This sequence joins TRBV14 and TRBJ2-2. The CDR3 is 15 amino acids. Per the germline V gene, CDR1 is SGHDN and CDR2 is FVKESK. This CDR3 is CASSPQAANTGELFF.

The rearrangement joins TRBV7-7 to TRBJ2-2; lacking DNA, the TRBD2 call made by TCRdb goes unchecked. The CDR3 consists of 17 residues. Germline V CDR1 and CDR2: SSHAT, FNYEAQ (reference sequence). Here the CDR3 reads CASSSWTSGPHTGELFF.

The V and J genes are TRBV6-4 and TRBJ1-2; the TCRdb call, TRBD1, lacks DNA for checking. The CDR3 contains 11 residues. Germline V lookup: CDR1 MRHNA, CDR2 SNTAGT. CDR3: CASSDPARVTF.

The gene calls are TRBV15 and TRBJ2-2; TCRdb proposes TRBD2, but this gene call is untestable without DNA. This CDR3 is 14 amino acids long. The germline V gene encodes CDR1 LNHNV and CDR2 YYDKDF (reference sequence). CDR3 region: CATSRGRSPGELFF.